This T cell receptor beta chain was captured by sequencing in a study of cytomegalovirus exposure and HLA in healthy donors. This clone was seen only a few times. The germline V gene has CDR1 SGHRS and CDR2 YFSETQ. The CDR3 runs 13 residues. J gave up 5 bases and V 6 bases, and 5 bases lay outside the gene matches. Both 60 Vbeta primers and 13 Jbeta primers went into the PCR. TCRdb's copy holds only in-frame clones and misses some; the assay was immunoSEQ multiplex PCR. The data show about 250,000 clones, roughly 73% seen once. This receptor was obtained from a boy between 10 and 17 years old in good health and CMV-seronegative. The rearrangement joins TRBV5-1 to TRBJ2-1; 7 nucleotides align to TRBD1. Material: PBMCs. The CDR3 protein is CASKGQDHNEQFF. The CDR3 DNA reads TGCGCCAGCAAAGGACAGGACCACAATGAGCAGTTCTTC.